Listed below are T cell receptor beta chains from one sample, sequenced in a study of shared clonotypes between healthy human individuals. Clones were read by immunoSEQ multiplex PCR, and TCRdb kept only the in-frame ones, dropping some. Of about 1,500,000 clones listed, over 95% are singletons. Source material: naive CD4+ T cells sorted from blood. The origin of the receptors is a man under 40 in good health. Each CDR3 is given with its conserved first and last residue. A D gene is named only where the DNA matches it firmly.

d_gene	j_gene	v_gene	CDR3aa	CDR3nt
TRBD1	TRBJ2-2	TRBV28	CASSGWGQGLTGELFF	TGTGCCAGCAGTGGTTGGGGACAGGGTTTAACCGGGGAGCTGTTTTTT
-	TRBJ1-2	TRBV19	CASSISSGPEIRYTF	TGTGCCAGTAGTATTTCCAGCGGGCCAGAAATACGCTACACCTTC
-	TRBJ1-5	TRBV21-1	CASDSGGLYVQPQHF	TGTGCCAGCGATTCCGGGGGGCTATATGTTCAGCCCCAGCATTTT
-	TRBJ2-5	TRBV18	CASSPLRASETQYF	TGTGCCAGCTCACCTTTGAGGGCCTCTGAGACCCAGTACTTC
-	TRBJ1-1	TRBV5-1	CASSLGGDLEEAFF	TGCGCCAGCAGCTTGGGCGGGGACTTGGAGGAAGCTTTCTTT
-	TRBJ2-6	TRBV29-1	CSVGLNAGANVLTF	TGCAGCGTTGGACTAAATGCTGGGGCCAACGTCCTGACTTTC
-	TRBJ2-7	TRBV10-3	CAISERQAFSHEQYF	TGTGCCATCAGTGAGAGGCAGGCGTTTTCGCACGAGCAGTACTTC
-	TRBJ2-5	TRBV27	CASSLKETQYF	TGTGCCAGCAGTTTAAAGGAGACCCAGTACTTC
-	TRBJ1-4	TRBV9	CASSVGLSPNEKLFF	TGTGCCAGCAGCGTAGGGCTTTCTCCTAATGAAAAACTGTTTTTT
TRBD1	TRBJ1-5	TRBV19	CASSNRQGPTRPQHF	TGTGCCAGTAGTAACAGACAGGGCCCCACGAGGCCCCAGCATTTT
-	TRBJ2-7	TRBV30	CAWSGLGEQYF	TGTGCCTGGAGTGGGTTAGGAGAGCAGTACTTC
TRBD2	TRBJ2-7	TRBV9	CASSALAGGDEQYF	TGTGCCAGCAGCGCCCTAGCGGGAGGCGACGAGCAGTACTTC
TRBD2	TRBJ2-1	TRBV28	CASSRAGAFSYNEQFF	TGTGCCAGCAGTCGAGCGGGAGCGTTTTCCTACAATGAGCAGTTCTTC
-	TRBJ1-5	TRBV6-5	CASSYRGINQPQHF	TGTGCCAGCAGTTACAGGGGGATCAATCAGCCCCAGCATTTT
-	TRBJ1-1	TRBV29-1	CSSHRVATEAFF	TGCAGCAGTCACAGGGTGGCCACTGAAGCTTTCTTT
-	TRBJ2-7	TRBV15	CATSRSLAQGEQYF	TGTGCCACCAGCAGATCCCTGGCCCAGGGGGAGCAGTACTTC